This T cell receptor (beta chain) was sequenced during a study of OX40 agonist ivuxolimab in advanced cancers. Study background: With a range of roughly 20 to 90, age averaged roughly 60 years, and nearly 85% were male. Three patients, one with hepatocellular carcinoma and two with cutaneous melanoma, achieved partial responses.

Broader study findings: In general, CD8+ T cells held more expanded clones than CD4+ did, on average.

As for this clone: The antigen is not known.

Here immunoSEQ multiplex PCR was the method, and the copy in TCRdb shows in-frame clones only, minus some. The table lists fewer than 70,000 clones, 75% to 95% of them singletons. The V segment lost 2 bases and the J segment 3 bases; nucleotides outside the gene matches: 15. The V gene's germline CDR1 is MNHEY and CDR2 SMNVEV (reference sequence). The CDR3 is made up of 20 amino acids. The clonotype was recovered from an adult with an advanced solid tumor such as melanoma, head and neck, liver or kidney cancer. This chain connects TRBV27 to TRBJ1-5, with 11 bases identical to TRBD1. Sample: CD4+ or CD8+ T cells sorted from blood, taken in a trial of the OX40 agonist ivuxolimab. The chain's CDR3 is CASSLVWGTGGREFNQPQHF. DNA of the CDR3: TGTGCCAGCAGTTTAGTTTGGGGGACAGGGGGGCGGGAATTCAATCAGCCCCAGCATTTT.